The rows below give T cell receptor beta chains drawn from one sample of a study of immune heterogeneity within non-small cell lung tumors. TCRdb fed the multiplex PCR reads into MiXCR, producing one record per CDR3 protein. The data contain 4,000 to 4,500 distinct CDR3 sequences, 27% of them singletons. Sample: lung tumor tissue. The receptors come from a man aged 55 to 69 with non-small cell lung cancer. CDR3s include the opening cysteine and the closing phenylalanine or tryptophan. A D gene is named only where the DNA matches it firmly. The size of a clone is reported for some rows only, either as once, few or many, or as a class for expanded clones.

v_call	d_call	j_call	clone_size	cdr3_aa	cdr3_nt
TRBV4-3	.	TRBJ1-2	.	CASSQERTLTAWGYTF	TGCGCCAGCAGCCAAGAAAGGACTCTAACGGCCTGGGGCTACACCTTC
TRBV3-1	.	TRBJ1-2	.	CASSQRGLGYGYTF	TGTGCCAGCAGCCAACGGGGACTTGGCTATGGCTACACCTTC
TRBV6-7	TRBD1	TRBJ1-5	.	CASSWPSSGQAAHNQPQHF	TGTGCCAGCAGTTGGCCATCGTCGGGACAGGCTGCCCACAATCAGCCCCAGCATTTT
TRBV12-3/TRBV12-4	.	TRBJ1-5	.	CASILEVSGGPPVSNQPQHF	TGTGCCAGCATCCTCGAGGTTTCGGGAGGGCCCCCTGTGAGCAATCAGCCCCAGCATTTT
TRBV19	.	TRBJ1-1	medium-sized	CASRLTDEAFF	TGTGCCAGTAGGCTGACAGATGAAGCTTTCTTT
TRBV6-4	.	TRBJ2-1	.	CASSETIGSGNEQFF	TGTGCCAGCAGTGAAACTATCGGGAGTGGTAATGAGCAGTTCTTC
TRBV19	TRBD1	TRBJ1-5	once	CASRPGTGELYGNQPQHF	TGTGCCAGTAGGCCTGGGACAGGGGAATTATACGGCAATCAGCCCCAGCATTTT
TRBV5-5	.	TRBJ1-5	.	CASSIQTGKPQHF	TGTGCCAGCAGCATCCAAACAGGGAAGCCCCAGCATTTT
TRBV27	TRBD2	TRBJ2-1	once	CASSFHRGLASYNEQFF	TGTGCCAGCAGTTTCCACAGGGGACTAGCGTCCTACAATGAGCAGTTCTTC
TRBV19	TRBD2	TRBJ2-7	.	CASSGTSGRLYEQYF	TGTGCCAGTAGTGGGACTAGCGGGAGGTTATACGAGCAGTACTTC
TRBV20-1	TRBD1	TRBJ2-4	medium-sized	CSATEDRVNIQYF	TGCAGTGCTACGGAAGACAGGGTAAACATTCAGTACTTC
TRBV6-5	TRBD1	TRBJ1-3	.	CASSVLTGDRNTIYF	TGTGCCAGCAGTGTACTAACAGGGGATCGAAACACCATATATTTT
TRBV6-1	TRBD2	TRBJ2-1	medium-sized	CASSAASGRSSYNEQFF	TGTGCCAGCAGCGCCGCTAGCGGTCGCAGCTCCTACAATGAGCAGTTCTTC
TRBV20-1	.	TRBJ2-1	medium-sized	CSASLSSEYNEQFF	TGCAGTGCTAGTTTGTCTAGCGAATACAATGAGCAGTTCTTC
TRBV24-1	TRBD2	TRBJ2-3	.	CATSAAGYTDKQYF	TGTGCCACCAGTGCAGCGGGGTACACAGATAAGCAGTATTTT
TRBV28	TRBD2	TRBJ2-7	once	CASSLYLAGRSSYEQYF	TGTGCCAGCAGTTTATACCTAGCGGGGAGGAGCTCCTACGAGCAGTACTTC
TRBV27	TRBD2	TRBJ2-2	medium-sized	CASSLTSGNTGELFF	TGTGCCAGCAGTTTGACTAGCGGGAACACCGGGGAGCTGTTTTTT
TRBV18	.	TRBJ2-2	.	CASSANTWELFF	TGTGCCAGCTCAGCCAACACCTGGGAGCTGTTTTTT
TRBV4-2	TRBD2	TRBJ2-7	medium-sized	CASSQEDSGSYYEQYF	TGTGCCAGCAGCCAAGAGGATAGCGGGAGTTACTACGAGCAGTACTTC
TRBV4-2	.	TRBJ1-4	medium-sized	CASSQVFARVEEKLFF	TGTGCCAGCAGCCAAGTATTCGCCAGGGTGGAGGAAAAACTGTTTTTT
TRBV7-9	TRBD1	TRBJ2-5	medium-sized	CASSEGGVGGIETQYF	TGTGCCAGCAGCGAGGGTGGTGTAGGGGGCATAGAGACCCAGTACTTC
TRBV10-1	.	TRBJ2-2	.	CASSPVYCTDTGELFF	TGCGCCAGCAGTCCTGTTTACTGCACGGACACCGGGGAGCTGTTTTTT
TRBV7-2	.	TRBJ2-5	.	CASSLALQETQYF	TGTGCCAGCAGCTTAGCACTCCAAGAGACCCAGTACTTC
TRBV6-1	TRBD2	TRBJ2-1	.	CASSDRPGLGNNEQFF	TGTGCCAGCAGTGACAGACCGGGACTAGGTAACAATGAGCAGTTCTTC
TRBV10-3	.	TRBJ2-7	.	CAISAGVGYEQYF	TGTGCCATCAGTGCAGGAGTCGGGTACGAGCAGTACTTC
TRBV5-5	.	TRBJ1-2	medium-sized	CASSPTGPQPYGYTF	TGTGCCAGCAGTCCAACTGGGCCGCAACCGTATGGCTACACCTTC
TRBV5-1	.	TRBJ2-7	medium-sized	CASSLDGRYEQYF	TGCGCCAGCAGCTTGGATGGGAGGTACGAGCAGTACTTC
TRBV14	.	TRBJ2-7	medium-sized	CASSPWGQIYEQYF	TGTGCCAGCAGCCCTTGGGGGCAGATCTACGAGCAGTACTTC
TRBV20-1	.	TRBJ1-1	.	CSARGPNTEAFF	TGCAGTGCTAGAGGTCCGAACACTGAAGCTTTCTTT
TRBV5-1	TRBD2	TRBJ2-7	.	CASSFSVSSGTKIYEQYF	TGCGCCAGCAGCTTTTCTGTTTCTAGCGGGACGAAGATCTACGAGCAGTACTTC
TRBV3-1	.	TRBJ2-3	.	CASSHHRVQGFTDTQYF	TGTGCCAGCAGCCACCACAGGGTGCAGGGATTCACAGATACGCAGTATTTT
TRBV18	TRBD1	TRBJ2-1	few	CASSPRGQTCNEQFF	TGTGCCAGCTCACCCCGGGGACAGACGTGCAATGAGCAGTTCTTC
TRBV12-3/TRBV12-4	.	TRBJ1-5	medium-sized	CASRGQADLNQPQHF	TGTGCCAGCAGGGGGCAGGCAGACCTAAATCAGCCCCAGCATTTT
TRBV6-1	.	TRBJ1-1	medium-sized	CASSETGRHTEAFF	TGTGCCAGCAGTGAAACAGGGAGGCACACTGAAGCTTTCTTT
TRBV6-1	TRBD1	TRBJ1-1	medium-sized	CASSEDRHWGTEAFF	TGTGCCAGCAGTGAGGACAGGCACTGGGGCACTGAAGCTTTCTTT
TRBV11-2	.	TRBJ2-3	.	CASSLDKGFTDTQYF	TGTGCCAGCAGCTTAGATAAAGGATTCACAGATACGCAGTATTTT
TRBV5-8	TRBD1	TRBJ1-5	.	CASSPGDRSNQPQHF	TGTGCCAGCAGCCCGGGGGACAGGAGCAATCAGCCCCAGCATTTT
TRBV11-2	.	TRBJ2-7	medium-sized	CASSLGAIYEQYF	TGTGCCAGCAGCCTCGGGGCGATCTACGAGCAGTACTTC
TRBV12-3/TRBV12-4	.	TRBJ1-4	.	CASRLGVGNEKLFF	TGTGCCAGCAGACTAGGGGTTGGTAATGAAAAACTGTTTTTT
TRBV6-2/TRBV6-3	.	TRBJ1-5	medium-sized	CASSYRGNQPQHF	TGTGCCAGCAGTTACAGGGGCAATCAGCCCCAGCATTTT
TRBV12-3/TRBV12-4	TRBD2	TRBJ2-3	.	CASRTSGTTDTQYF	TGTGCCAGCAGAACTAGCGGTACCACAGATACGCAGTATTTT
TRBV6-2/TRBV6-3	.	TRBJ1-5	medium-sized	CASSYTGRGPQHF	TGTGCCAGCAGTTATACGGGACGCGGGCCCCAGCATTTT
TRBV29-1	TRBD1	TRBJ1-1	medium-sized	CSVRLGQGYTEAFF	TGCAGCGTTCGCCTCGGACAGGGATACACTGAAGCTTTCTTT
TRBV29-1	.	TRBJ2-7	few	CSVRPPGAYEQYF	TGCAGCGTCCGGCCTCCAGGGGCCTACGAGCAGTACTTC
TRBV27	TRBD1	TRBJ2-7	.	CASSSSDRAYYEQYF	TGTGCCAGCAGCTCCTCGGACAGGGCTTACTACGAGCAGTACTTC
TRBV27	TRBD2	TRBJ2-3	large	CASQHGQREKLIGGDTQYF	TGTGCCAGCCAACACGGGCAGCGGGAGAAACTCATTGGCGGGGATACGCAGTATTTT
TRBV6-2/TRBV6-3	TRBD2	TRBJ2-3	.	CASSYFGTSGSTDTQYF	TGTGCCAGCAGTTACTTTGGGACTAGCGGGAGCACAGATACGCAGTATTTT
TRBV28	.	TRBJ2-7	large	CASSRELGAVVLREQYF	TGTGCCAGCAGCCGGGAGTTGGGGGCGGTGGTTTTGAGAGAGCAGTACTTC
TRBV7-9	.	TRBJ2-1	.	CASSLDQSLYNEQFF	TGTGCCAGCAGCTTAGACCAAAGCCTCTACAATGAGCAGTTCTTC
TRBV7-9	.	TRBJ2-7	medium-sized	CASSLGSVSYEQYF	TGTGCCAGCAGCTTAGGGTCAGTCTCCTACGAGCAGTACTTC
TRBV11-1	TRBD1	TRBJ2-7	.	CASSFDGTGLYEQYF	TGTGCCAGCAGCTTTGACGGGACAGGGCTCTACGAGCAGTACTTC
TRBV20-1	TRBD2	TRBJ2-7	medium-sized	CSAIAGGSYEQYF	TGCAGTGCAATAGCGGGAGGCTCCTACGAGCAGTACTTC
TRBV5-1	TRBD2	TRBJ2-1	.	CASSLQAGLAANEQFF	TGCGCCAGCAGCTTGCAGGCGGGGCTAGCGGCCAATGAGCAGTTCTTC
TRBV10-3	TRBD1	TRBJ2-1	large	CAIRAQGQENNEQFF	TGTGCCATCAGAGCACAGGGACAGGAGAACAATGAGCAGTTCTTC
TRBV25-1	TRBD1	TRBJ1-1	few	CASSGGTAFEAFF	TGTGCCAGCAGTGGGGGGACAGCCTTTGAAGCTTTCTTT
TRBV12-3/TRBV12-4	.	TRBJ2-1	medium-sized	CASNPGETYNEQFF	TGTGCCAGCAATCCAGGGGAGACCTACAATGAGCAGTTCTTC
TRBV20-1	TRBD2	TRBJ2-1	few	CSARRLAGGEYNEQFF	TGCAGTGCTAGAAGGCTAGCGGGAGGGGAGTACAATGAGCAGTTCTTC
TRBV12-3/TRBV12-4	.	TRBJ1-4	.	CASSFLSNEKLFF	TGTGCCAGCAGTTTTCTCTCCAATGAAAAACTGTTTTTT
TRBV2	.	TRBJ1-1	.	CASRGPHGNTEAFF	TGTGCCAGCAGGGGTCCCCACGGGAACACTGAAGCTTTCTTT